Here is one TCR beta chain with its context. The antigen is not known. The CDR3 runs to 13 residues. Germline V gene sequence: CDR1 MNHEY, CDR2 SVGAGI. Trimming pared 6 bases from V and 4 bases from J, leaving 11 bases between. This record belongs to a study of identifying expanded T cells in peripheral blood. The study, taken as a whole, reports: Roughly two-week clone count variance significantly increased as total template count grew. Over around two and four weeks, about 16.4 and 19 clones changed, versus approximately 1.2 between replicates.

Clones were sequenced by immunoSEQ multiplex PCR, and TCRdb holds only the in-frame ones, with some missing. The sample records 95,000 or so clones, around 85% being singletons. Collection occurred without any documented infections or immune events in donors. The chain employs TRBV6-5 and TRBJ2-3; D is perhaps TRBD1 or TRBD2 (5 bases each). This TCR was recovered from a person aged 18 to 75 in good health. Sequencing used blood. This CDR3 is CASRGTAADTQYF. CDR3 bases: TGTGCCAGCAGGGGGACCGCCGCAGATACGCAGTATTTT.